This is a list of T cell receptor beta chains from one sample in a study of regulatory T cells in long-lasting Graves disease. TCRdb ran MiXCR on the multiplex PCR reads and lists one entry per CDR3 protein. The sample includes about 420,000 distinct CDR3 sequences, about a sixth of them seen just once. The sample was also linked to a second study, of T cells in Graves' hyperthyroidism and ophthalmopathy.

Source: peripheral blood mononuclear cells (PBMCs), taken at new diagnosis, from a patient treated with antithyroid drugs. These receptors all stem from a young woman with Graves disease. CDR3s include the opening cysteine and the closing phenylalanine or tryptophan. D genes are given only for firm matches. Expanded clones are given a class, and other clones once, few, many or no size at all.

d_gene	abundance	j_gene	len	v_gene	CDR3aa	CDR3nt
-	many	TRBJ1-2	15	TRBV3-1	CASSQDGGYAYGYTF	TGTGCCAGCAGCCAAGATGGAGGGTACGCCTATGGCTACACCTTC
-	few	TRBJ2-5	16	TRBV4-2	CASSQEGGRVQETQYF	TGTGCCAGCAGCCAAGAGGGGGGGCGAGTGCAAGAGACCCAGTACTTC
-	-	TRBJ2-7	15	TRBV7-2	CASSFSRDNLYEQYF	TGTGCCAGCAGCTTCTCCCGGGACAACCTATACGAGCAGTACTTC
TRBD2	few	TRBJ2-7	15	TRBV7-9	CASSFGGDLLYEQYF	TGTGCCAGCTCTTTTGGGGGGGACCTACTATACGAGCAGTACTTC
TRBD2	few	TRBJ2-1	14	TRBV6-1	CASKGQREGIEQFF	TGTGCCAGCAAGGGGCAGCGGGAGGGGATTGAGCAGTTCTTC
-	-	TRBJ1-2	12	TRBV12-5	CASGLVLGERTF	TGTGCTAGTGGTTTGGTCTTGGGGGAGCGCACCTTC
TRBD1	-	TRBJ2-6	19	TRBV27	CASSLMGQGAFSGANVLTF	TGTGCCAGCAGTTTAATGGGACAGGGGGCTTTTTCTGGGGCCAACGTCCTGACTTTC
-	many	TRBJ2-1	16	TRBV7-6	CASSPLSGGSYNEQFF	TGTGCCAGCAGCCCTCTTAGCGGAGGCTCCTACAATGAGCAGTTCTTC
TRBD2	many	TRBJ2-7	15	TRBV18	CASSQTSGATYEQYF	TGTGCCAGCTCCCAGACTAGCGGGGCGACCTACGAGCAGTACTTC
TRBD2	many	TRBJ2-5	15	TRBV24-1	CATSDRLAGAETQYF	TGTGCCACCAGTGACCGACTAGCGGGAGCAGAGACCCAGTACTTC
TRBD2	-	TRBJ2-7	16	TRBV28	CASSLGGRATVYEQYF	TGTGCCAGCAGTTTGGGCGGGAGGGCAACGGTGTACGAGCAGTACTTC
-	many	TRBJ2-2	11	TRBV6-1	CASKSTEKLFF	TGTGCCAGCAAGTCGACAGAGAAGCTGTTTTTT
-	many	TRBJ2-5	15	TRBV30	CAWSVLGAGGETQYF	TGTGCCTGGAGTGTTCTAGGGGCCGGTGGGGAGACCCAGTACTTC
-	few	TRBJ1-1	14	TRBV19	CASGSSGMNTEAFF	TGTGCCAGTGGGTCGTCGGGGATGAACACTGAAGCTTTCTTT
TRBD2	many	TRBJ2-5	16	TRBV6-2/TRBV6-3	CASSSIPAGVDGTQYF	TGTGCCAGCAGTTCGATACCAGCGGGAGTGGATGGGACCCAGTACTTC
-	many	TRBJ2-1	10	TRBV28	CATTRNEQFF	TGTGCCACCACGAGGAATGAGCAGTTCTTC
TRBD2	many	TRBJ2-1	15	TRBV12-3/TRBV12-4	CASSRTSGAINEQFF	TGTGCCAGCAGCCGGACTAGCGGAGCTATAAATGAGCAGTTCTTC
TRBD1	many	TRBJ2-7	14	TRBV12-3/TRBV12-4	CASSRRGRSNEQYF	TGTGCCAGCAGCCGCAGGGGGCGTTCGAACGAGCAGTACTTC
-	-	TRBJ1-2	15	TRBV10-3	CAISDPDSNDYGYTF	TGTGCCATCAGTGACCCTGACAGTAATGACTATGGCTACACCTTC
-	many	TRBJ1-3	14	TRBV28	CASSDYRAGNTIYF	TGTGCCAGCAGTGATTACCGGGCAGGAAACACCATATATTTT
-	-	TRBJ2-2	13	TRBV20-1	CSASVRSAGELFF	TGCAGTGCTAGTGTTCGGTCCGCCGGGGAGCTGTTTTTT
TRBD2	many	TRBJ2-3	16	TRBV6-5	CASSYSTSGDTDTQYF	TGTGCCAGCAGTTACTCGACTAGCGGGGACACAGATACGCAGTATTTT
-	many	TRBJ2-4	13	TRBV29-1	CSVSKGSGNIQYF	TGCAGCGTTAGTAAGGGTTCGGGAAACATTCAGTACTTC
-	many	TRBJ2-7	17	TRBV15	CATSIGASVVEEGEQYF	TGTGCCACCAGCATAGGGGCTAGCGTGGTGGAGGAGGGTGAGCAGTACTTC
TRBD2	-	TRBJ2-1	16	TRBV12-3/TRBV12-4	CASSPGTSGSGDEQFF	TGTGCCAGCAGTCCTGGGACTAGCGGGAGTGGGGATGAGCAGTTCTTC
TRBD2	-	TRBJ2-7	14	TRBV7-2	CASSQSGRAYEQYF	TGTGCCAGCAGCCAGAGCGGGAGGGCTTACGAGCAGTACTTC
-	-	TRBJ2-7	13	TRBV27	CATRDRFFIEQYF	TGTGCCACCAGGGATCGATTTTTCATCGAGCAGTACTTC